Following are 8 T cell receptor beta chains from one sample sequenced in a study of cytomegalovirus exposure and HLA in healthy donors. It was with 60 Vbeta and 13 Jbeta primers that the PCR ran. Only in-frame clones appear in the TCRdb table, and some are missing; sequencing was by immunoSEQ multiplex PCR. Of some 150,000 clones listed, nearly 80% were seen once; the top ten hold about 0.64%. The sample consisted of PBMCs. The receptors come from a male donor in good health and CMV-seronegative.

The chain carries TRBV6-5 and TRBJ1-3; 10 bases line up with TRBD1. V shed 7 bases, J shed 8 bases, and the junction held 11 bases outside the gene matches. CDR3 length: 15 amino acids. The V gene's germline CDR1 is MNHEY and CDR2 SVGAGI. The CDR3 DNA reads TGTGCCAGCAAATGGGGACAGGGGAGGGTGGACACCATATATTTT. It codes for CASKWGQGRVDTIYF.

This clone was seen just once. The J gene is TRBJ1-2, the V gene TRBV9, with D uncertain. The CDR3 has 15 amino acids. Trimming cost V 4 bases and J 0 bases, with 13 bases left between them. Germline values: CDR1 SGDLS, CDR2 YYNGEE. In nucleotides, the CDR3 is TGTGCCAGCAGCCCCCGAGTATTTTCTAACTATGGCTACACCTTC. Its translation is CASSPRVFSNYGYTF.

This chain uses TRBV29-1 with TRBJ2-3; 10 nucleotides match TRBD2. The J segment lost 0 bases and the V segment lost 4 bases, leaving 7 bases of the junction unmatched. Germline assignment: CDR1 SQVTM and CDR2 ANQGSEA. The CDR3 totals 16 residues. The CDR3 DNA reads TGCAGCGTTGGGGGGTTAGCGGGAGGTAGCACAGATACGCAGTATTTT. Its protein is CSVGGLAGGSTDTQYF.

The chain is built from TRBV11-2 and TRBJ1-2; 8 bases align to TRBD1. CDR1 and CDR2 from the germline V gene are SGHAT and FQNNGV. The CDR3 runs 17 residues. V lost 5 bases, J lost 0 bases, and 11 bases stayed unmatched. The CDR3 DNA follows: TGTGCCAGCAGCCGCAGACCCGACAGGGGAGCTAACTATGGCTACACCTTC. Its protein product is CASSRRPDRGANYGYTF.

The chain joins TRBV7-2 to TRBJ1-6; D possibly corresponds to TRBD1 (5 bases). CDR1 and CDR2 (germline): SGHTA, FQGNSA. The CDR3 runs to 14 residues. The germline V and J ends were trimmed by 1 base and 9 bases, with 10 bases remaining between them. The CDR3 nucleotides are TGTGCCAGCAGCTTAGTTGGGGACTCTTCACCCCTCCACTTT. Its protein is CASSLVGDSSPLHF.

This clone appeared once. The chain has TRBV18 and TRBJ2-5, with a weak D call TRBD1 (5 bases). This CDR3 is built from 15 residues. V lost 4 bases and J 9 bases, leaving 21 bases between the germline ends. Per germline, CDR1 KGHSH and CDR2 LQKENI. The chain's CDR3 is CASSLSDRRTAAQYF. DNA of the CDR3: TGTGCCAGCTCACTTTCCGACAGAAGAACCGCGGCCCAGTACTTC.

This clone was counted only a few times. This sequence joins TRBV7-2 and TRBJ2-1; D gene unclear. V lost 3 bases, J lost 7 bases, and 4 bases lay in between. Per the germline V gene, CDR1 is SGHTA and CDR2 is FQGNSA. This CDR3 comprises 11 residues. The CDR3 loop is CASSFINEQFF. The CDR3 DNA sequence: TGTGCCAGCAGCTTTATTAATGAGCAGTTCTTC.

CDR3 residues: CASSSGLADYTDTQYF. CDR3 nucleotides: TGTGCCAGCAGCTCCGGACTAGCGGACTACACAGATACGCAGTATTTT. The chain employs TRBV28 and TRBJ2-3; 10 bases fit TRBD2. J was trimmed by 2 bases and V by 6 bases; bases with no gene match: 8. Germline-derived CDR1 and CDR2 are MDHEN and SYDVKM. The CDR3 is made up of 16 amino acids.